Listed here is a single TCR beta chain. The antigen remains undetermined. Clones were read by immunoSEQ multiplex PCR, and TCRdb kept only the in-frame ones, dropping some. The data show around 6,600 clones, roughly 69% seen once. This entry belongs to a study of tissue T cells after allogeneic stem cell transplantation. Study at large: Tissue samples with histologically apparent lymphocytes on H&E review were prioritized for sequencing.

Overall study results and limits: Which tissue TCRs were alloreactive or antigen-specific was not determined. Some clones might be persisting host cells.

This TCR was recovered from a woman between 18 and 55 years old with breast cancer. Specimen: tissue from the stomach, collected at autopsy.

The DNA for the CDR3 is TGTGCCAGCGTCTTGGACAGGGGGGGCACTGAAGCTTTCTTT. It is translated as CASVLDRGGTEAFF. The V gene is TRBV7-2, the J gene TRBJ1-1; TRBD1 agrees at 10 bases. The CDR3 runs to 14 residues. Germline-derived CDR1 and CDR2 are SGHTA and FQGNSA. Unmatched junction bases numbered 7, after V lost 8 bases and J lost 4 bases.